This T cell receptor (beta chain) derives from a study of early stage breast cancer tumors. Whole-study context: Samples were sequenced at about 10-fold average coverage.

Comment on this clone: Antigen unknown.

General study points: Enriched TCRB sequences shared across patients were mostly commonly generated sequences. Tumors had approximately 2.5-fold higher T cell density than normal breast.

This CDR3 has 16 residues. The V and J ends lost 3 bases and 3 bases, in that order; junction bases with no gene match: 10. Germline lookup yields CDR1 SGHDT and CDR2 YYEEEE. Each sample had two DNA replicates, approximately 0.52 ug blood or roughly 1.5 ug tissue. Clones were sequenced by immunoSEQ multiplex PCR, and TCRdb holds only the in-frame ones, with some missing. The repertoire holds about 50,000 clones, with about 83% as singletons. The sample consisted of blood. This clonotype was sampled from a person aged 30-39 years with breast cancer. This chain uses TRBV5-6 with TRBJ2-5, with 8 bases identical to TRBD1. CDR3 in amino acids: CASSSFPGQVEETQYF. The CDR3 nucleotides are TGTGCCAGCAGCTCCTTCCCGGGACAGGTAGAAGAGACCCAGTACTTC.